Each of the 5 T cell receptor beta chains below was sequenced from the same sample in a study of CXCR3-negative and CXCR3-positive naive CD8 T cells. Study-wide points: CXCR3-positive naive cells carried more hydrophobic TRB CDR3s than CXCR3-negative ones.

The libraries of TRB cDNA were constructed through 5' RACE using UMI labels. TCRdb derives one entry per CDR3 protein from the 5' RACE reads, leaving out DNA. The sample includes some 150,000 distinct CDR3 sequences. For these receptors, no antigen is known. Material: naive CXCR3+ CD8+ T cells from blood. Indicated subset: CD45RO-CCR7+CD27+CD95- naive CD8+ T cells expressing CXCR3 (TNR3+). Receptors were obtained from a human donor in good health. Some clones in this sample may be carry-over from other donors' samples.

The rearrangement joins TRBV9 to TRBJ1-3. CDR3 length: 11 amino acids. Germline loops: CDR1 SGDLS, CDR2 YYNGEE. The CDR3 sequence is CASSSGNTIYF.

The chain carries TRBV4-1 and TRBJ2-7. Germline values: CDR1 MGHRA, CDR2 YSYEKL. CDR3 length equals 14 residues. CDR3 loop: CASSQDRNLYEQYF.

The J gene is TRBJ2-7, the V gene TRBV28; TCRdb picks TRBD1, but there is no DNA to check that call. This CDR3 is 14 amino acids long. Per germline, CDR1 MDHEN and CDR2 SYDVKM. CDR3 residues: CASSYNRAGYEQYF.

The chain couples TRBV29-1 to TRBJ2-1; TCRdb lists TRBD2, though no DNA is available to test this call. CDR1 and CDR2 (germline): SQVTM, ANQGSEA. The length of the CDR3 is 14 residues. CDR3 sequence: CSVDRDLSYNEQFF.

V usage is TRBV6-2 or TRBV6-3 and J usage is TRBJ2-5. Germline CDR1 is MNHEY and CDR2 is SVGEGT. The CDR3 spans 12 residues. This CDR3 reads CASSYVGETQYF.